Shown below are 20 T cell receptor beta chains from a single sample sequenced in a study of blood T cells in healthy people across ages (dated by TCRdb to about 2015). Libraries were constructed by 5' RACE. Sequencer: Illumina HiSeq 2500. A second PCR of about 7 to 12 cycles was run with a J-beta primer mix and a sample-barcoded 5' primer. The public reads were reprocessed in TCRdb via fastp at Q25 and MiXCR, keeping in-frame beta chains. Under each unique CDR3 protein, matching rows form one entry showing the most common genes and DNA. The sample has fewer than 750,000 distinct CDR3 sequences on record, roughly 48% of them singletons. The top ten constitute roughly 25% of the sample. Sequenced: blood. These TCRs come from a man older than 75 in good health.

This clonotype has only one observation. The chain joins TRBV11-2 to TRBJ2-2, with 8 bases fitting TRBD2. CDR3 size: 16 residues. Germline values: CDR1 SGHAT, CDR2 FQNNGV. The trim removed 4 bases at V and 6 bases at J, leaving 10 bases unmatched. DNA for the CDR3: TGTGCCAGCAGCTCTATACGGGGGGGCCGGGCCGGGGAGCTGTTTTTT. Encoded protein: CASSSIRGGRAGELFF.

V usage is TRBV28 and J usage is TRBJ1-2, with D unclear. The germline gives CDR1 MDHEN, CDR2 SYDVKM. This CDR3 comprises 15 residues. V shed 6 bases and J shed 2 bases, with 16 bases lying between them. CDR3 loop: CASRLTPARNYGYTF. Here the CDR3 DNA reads TGTGCCAGCAGATTAACACCCGCGAGGAACTATGGCTACACCTTC.

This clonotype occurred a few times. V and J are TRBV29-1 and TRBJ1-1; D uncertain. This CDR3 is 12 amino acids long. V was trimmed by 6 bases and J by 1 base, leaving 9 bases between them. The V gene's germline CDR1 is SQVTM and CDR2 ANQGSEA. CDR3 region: CSVTRTNTEAFF. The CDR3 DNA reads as TGCAGCGTCACGCGGACGAACACTGAAGCTTTCTTT.

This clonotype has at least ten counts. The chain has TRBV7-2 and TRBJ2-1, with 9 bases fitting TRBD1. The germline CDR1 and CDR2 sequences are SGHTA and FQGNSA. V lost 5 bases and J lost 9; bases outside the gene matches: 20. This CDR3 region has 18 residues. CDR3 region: CASSVRGDRVRFHVEQFF. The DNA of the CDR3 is TGTGCCAGCAGCGTTAGGGGGGACAGGGTTCGGTTTCACGTTGAGCAGTTCTTC.

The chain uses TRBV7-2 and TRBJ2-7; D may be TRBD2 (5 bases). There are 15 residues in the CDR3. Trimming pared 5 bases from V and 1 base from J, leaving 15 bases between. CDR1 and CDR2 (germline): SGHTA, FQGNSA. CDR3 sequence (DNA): TGTGCCAGCAGCCAACGGCGAGGGTTTTCCTACGAGCAGTACTTC. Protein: CASSQRRGFSYEQYF.

The CDR3: CASSLPTITAGELFF. The CDR3 bases are TGCGCCAGCAGCTTACCCACAATTACGGCCGGGGAGCTGTTTTTT. The V and J genes are TRBV5-1 and TRBJ2-2, with no clear D. Germline CDR1 and CDR2: SGHRS and YFSETQ. The V gene lost 2 bases and the J gene lost 6 bases, with 14 bases spanning the gap. This CDR3 has 15 amino acids. The entire variable domain, with the rest obtained from reference TRBV5-1 and TRBJ2-2, is as follows: KAGVTQTPRYLIKTRGQQVTLSCSPISGHRSVSWYQQTPGQGLQFLFEYFSETQRNKGNFPGRFSGRQFSNSRSEMNVSTLELGDSALYLCASSLPTITAGELFFGEGSRLTVL.

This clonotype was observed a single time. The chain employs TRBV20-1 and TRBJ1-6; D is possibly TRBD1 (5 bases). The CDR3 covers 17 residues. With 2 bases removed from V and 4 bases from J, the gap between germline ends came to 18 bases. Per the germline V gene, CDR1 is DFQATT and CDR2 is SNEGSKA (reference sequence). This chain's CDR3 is CSARLPGTGYYNSPLHF. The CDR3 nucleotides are TGCAGTGCTAGACTCCCCGGGACGGGGTATTATAATTCACCCCTCCACTTT.

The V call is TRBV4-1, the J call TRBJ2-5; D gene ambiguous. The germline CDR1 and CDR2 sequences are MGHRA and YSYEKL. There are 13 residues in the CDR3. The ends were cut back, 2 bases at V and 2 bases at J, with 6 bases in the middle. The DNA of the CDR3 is TGCGCCAGCAGCCAATGGGGACAAGAGACCCAGTACTTC. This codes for CASSQWGQETQYF.

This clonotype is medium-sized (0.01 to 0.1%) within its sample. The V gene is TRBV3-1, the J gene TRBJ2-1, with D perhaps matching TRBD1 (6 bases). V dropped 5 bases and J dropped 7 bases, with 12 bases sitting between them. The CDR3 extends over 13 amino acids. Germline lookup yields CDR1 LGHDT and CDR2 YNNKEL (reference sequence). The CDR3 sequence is CASSNPQGNEQFF. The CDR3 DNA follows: TGTGCCAGCAGCAACCCACAGGGAAATGAGCAGTTCTTC.

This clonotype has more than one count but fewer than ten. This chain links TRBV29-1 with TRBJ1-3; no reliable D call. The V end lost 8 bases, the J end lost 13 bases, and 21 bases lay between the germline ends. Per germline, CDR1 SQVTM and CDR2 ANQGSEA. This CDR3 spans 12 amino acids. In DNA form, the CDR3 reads TGCAGCCCCCTTCTCCGGCACTTGAGAATATATTTT. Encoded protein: CSPLLRHLRIYF.

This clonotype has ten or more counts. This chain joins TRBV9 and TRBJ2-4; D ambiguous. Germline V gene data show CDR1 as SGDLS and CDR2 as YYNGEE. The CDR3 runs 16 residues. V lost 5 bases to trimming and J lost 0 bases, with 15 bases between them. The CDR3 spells CASSAPGSEAKNIQYF. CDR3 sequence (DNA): TGTGCCAGCAGTGCCCCCGGGTCGGAAGCCAAAAACATTCAGTACTTC.

CDR3 coding DNA: TGTGCCAGCAGCCCTCCGGGGCTCTACGAGCAGTACTTC. This gives the protein CASSPPGLYEQYF. The rearrangement uses TRBV25-1 and TRBJ2-4; D may correspond to TRBD1 or TRBD2 (5 bases each). The J call may be incorrect, as the DNA end agrees better with TRBJ2-7. Per the germline V gene, CDR1 is MGHDK and CDR2 is SYGVNS. The CDR3 totals 13 residues.

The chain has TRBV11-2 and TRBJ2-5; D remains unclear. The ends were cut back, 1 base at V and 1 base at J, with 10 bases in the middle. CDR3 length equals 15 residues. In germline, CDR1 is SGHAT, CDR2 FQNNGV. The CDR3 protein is CASSLAIRVQETQYF. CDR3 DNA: TGTGCCAGCAGCTTAGCTATAAGAGTCCAAGAGACCCAGTACTTC.

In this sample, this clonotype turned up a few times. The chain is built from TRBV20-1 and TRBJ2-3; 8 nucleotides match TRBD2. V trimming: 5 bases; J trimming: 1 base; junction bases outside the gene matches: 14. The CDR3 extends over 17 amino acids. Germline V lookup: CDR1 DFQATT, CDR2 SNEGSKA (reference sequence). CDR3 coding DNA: TGCAGTGCTGAACTAGCGCCGGGACTAGGTGGCACAGATACGCAGTATTTT. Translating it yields CSAELAPGLGGTDTQYF.

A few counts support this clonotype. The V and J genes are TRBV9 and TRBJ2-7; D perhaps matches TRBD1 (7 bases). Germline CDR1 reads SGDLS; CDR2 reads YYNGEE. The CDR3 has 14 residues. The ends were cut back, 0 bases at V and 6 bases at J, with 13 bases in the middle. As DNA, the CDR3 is TGTGCCAGCAGCGTAGATAGCAGGGGGGCCGAGCAGTACTTC. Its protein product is CASSVDSRGAEQYF.

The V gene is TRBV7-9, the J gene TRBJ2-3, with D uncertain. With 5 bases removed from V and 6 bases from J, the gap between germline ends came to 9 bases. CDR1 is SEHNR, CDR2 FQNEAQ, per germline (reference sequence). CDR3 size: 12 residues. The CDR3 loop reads CASSQEVDTQYF. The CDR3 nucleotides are TGTGCCAGCAGCCAAGAGGTGGATACGCAGTATTTT.

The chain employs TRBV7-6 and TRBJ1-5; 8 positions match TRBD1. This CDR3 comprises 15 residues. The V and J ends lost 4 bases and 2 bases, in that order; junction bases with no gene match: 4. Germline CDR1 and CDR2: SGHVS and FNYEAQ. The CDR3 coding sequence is TGTGCCAGCAGCTCCGGGACAGGCCGCAATCAGCCCCAGCATTTT. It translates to CASSSGTGRNQPQHF.

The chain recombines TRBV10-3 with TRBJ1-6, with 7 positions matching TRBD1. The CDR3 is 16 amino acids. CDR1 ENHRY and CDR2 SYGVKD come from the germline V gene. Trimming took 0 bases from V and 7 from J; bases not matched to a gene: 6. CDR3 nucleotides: TGTGCCATCAGTGAGTCCCGGCAGGGGGTAAATTCACCCCTCCACTTT. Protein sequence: CAISESRQGVNSPLHF.

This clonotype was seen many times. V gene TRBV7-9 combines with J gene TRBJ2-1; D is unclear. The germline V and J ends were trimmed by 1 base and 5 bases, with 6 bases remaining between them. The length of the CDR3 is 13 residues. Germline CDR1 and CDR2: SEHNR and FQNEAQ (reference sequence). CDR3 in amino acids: CASSLGSNNEQFF. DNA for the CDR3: TGTGCCAGCAGCTTAGGGAGCAACAATGAGCAGTTCTTC. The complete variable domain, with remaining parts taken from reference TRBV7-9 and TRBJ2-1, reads DTGVSQNPRHKITKRGQNVTFRCDPISEHNRLYWYRQTLGQGPEFLTYFQNEAQLEKSRLLSDRFSAERPKGSFSTLEIQRTEQGDSAMYLCASSLGSNNEQFFGPGTRLTVL.

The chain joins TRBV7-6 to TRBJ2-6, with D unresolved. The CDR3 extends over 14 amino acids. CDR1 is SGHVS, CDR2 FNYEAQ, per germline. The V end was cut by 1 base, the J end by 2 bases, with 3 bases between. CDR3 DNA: TGTGCCAGCAGCTTAGAACCTGGGGCCAACGTCCTGACTTTC. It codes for CASSLEPGANVLTF.